Sequencing of this T cell receptor beta chain was carried out in a study of T cell responses to AZD1222 COVID-19 vaccine (dated by TCRdb to the early 2020s). Notes on the research overall: TCR sequencing was performed for approximately 240 trial participants, of whom roughly 200 were given two doses of AZD1222 and 26 were given two doses of MenACWY control vaccine. Trial participants were enrolled by age into subgroups of 18-55, 56-69 and 70-plus years, and 148, 28 and 57 TCR-sequenced participants, respectively, were included in these subgroups.

With regard to this clone: This receptor's antigen is unknown. Per-nucleotide qualities are absent, and no much larger clonotype sits a single base away.

Broader findings and caveats from the paper: Nearly half of unique spike-specific TCRs reportedly recognized epitopes outside regions mutated in the B.1.351 and B.1.1.7 variants. No day 14 peak-response samples were available, so repertoires were characterized only after the peak T cell response. Participants were mostly white British and included more females than males, and it was suggested by the authors that clonal diversity may have been underestimated. The whole spike protein was spanned by vaccine-associated CD4 TCRs, and dominant responses were seen in regions 160-218 and 743-854. The 56-69-year group was small, and its depth increase did not reach significance, likely because of low power. A significant rise in spike-specific TCR breadth and depth was observed after two AZD1222 doses relative to day 0 and relative to MenACWY recipients. Conclusions about previously exposed vaccinees are limited because only a handful of AZD1222 recipients were SARS-CoV-2 seropositive at baseline.

Reading the label with the study, this specimen's time point is: about 28 days (+/-7) after the second vaccine dose. Because spike-specific TCR depth and breadth did not differ between the two schedules, AZD1222 recipients who got a second dose at roughly 4 weeks were pooled with those who got a second dose at roughly 12 weeks. Vaccinee samples were obtained from the UK trials COV001 and COV002, which included a single-blind randomized controlled phase 2/3 trial of AZD1222 (ChAdOx1 nCoV-19) in healthy adults. For TCRbeta chain sequencing, PBMC samples were collected from trial participants at day 0 and at day 28 after the second dose. At the junction V is shortened by 2 bases and J by 7 bases; bases outside the gene matches: 8. CDR1 and CDR2 (ENHRY, SYGVKD) derive from the germline V gene. The CDR3, from cysteine to phenylalanine, totals 15 residues. CDR3 DNA is the only sequence kept; it has 45 bases, read in frame from the first base.

The CDR3 regions of human TCRbeta chains were subjected to immunosequencing. In the authors' own workflow: TCRs in the repertoires were matched against a reference library of SARS-CoV-2-specific TCRs that had been generated with the MIRA antigen-specificity platform. Breadth meant the fraction of unique TCRs that were SARS-CoV-2-associated, whereas depth meant the fraction of total T cells that were SARS-CoV-2-associated. Using the MIRA data, every spike-specific TCR was mapped to the spike region that the TCR reacted to and assigned to either a CD4 or a CD8 class. Log10-transformed breadth and depth values were compared by one-way ANOVA with Sidak's multiple comparisons tests. Not all clones reach the TCRdb copy of this immuneACCESS table, which keeps in-frame sequences only. Checked studies attribute under half of the gap to unresolved V genes and leave the rest unexplained. The V and J calls and clone size come from that table; D and trimming were worked out from the DNA. The sample yields under 150,000 clones; 90% were counted once. The leading ten clones occupy around 1.6% of the sample.

Sequencing was performed on peripheral blood, taken 28 days after the second AZD1222 dose. The TCR sequence derives from an adult who received the AZD1222 COVID-19 vaccine. The chain employs TRBV10-3 and TRBJ2-1; 7 central bases correspond to TRBD2. The DNA sequence is given as TGTGCCATCAGTGAGCGGCTAGCGGAGGCGAATGAGCAGTTCTTC. This yields the protein CAISERLAEANEQFF.